This T cell receptor beta chain was captured in a study of control samples from healthy donors and cancer patients. Clones were sequenced by immunoSEQ multiplex PCR, and TCRdb holds only the in-frame ones, with some missing. This table holds 98,000 or so clones, 75% to 85% found once. With 2 bases removed from V and 1 base from J, the gap between germline ends came to 21 bases. The length of the CDR3 is 19 residues. Germline loops: CDR1 SGHDT, CDR2 YYEEEE. The V and J genes are TRBV5-6 and TRBJ2-2; D may correspond to TRBD1 or TRBD2 (5 bases each). The TCR sequence derives from a woman in her 30s in good health. The specimen was blood. This chain's CDR3 is CASSFWSPLGTVNTGELFF. In DNA form, the CDR3 reads TGTGCCAGCAGCTTTTGGAGCCCTCTCGGGACGGTGAACACCGGGGAGCTGTTTTTT.